These T cell receptor beta chains were read from a single sample in a study of blood T cell repertoires in COVID-19. The data were produced by immunoSEQ multiplex PCR, yet TCRdb's version contains in-frame clones alone and is incomplete. The sample records some 180,000 clones, 79% being singletons. The sample consisted of peripheral blood. Every receptor here comes from a woman aged 40 to 55 with COVID-19, enrolled during active disease. CDR3s include the opening cysteine and the closing phenylalanine or tryptophan. A D gene is named only where the DNA matches it firmly. Part of the rows lack a size; the others show once, few, many or a class for expanded clones.

TRBJ2-7	TRBD1	TRBV5-1	once	TGCGCCAGCAGCTTGGCTAGGACAGGGCCGTACGAGCAGTACTTC	CASSLARTGPYEQYF
TRBJ1-1	-	TRBV7-8	few	TGTGCCAGCAGCTTAAGAGGGTTTGGCCCTGAAGCTTTCTTT	CASSLRGFGPEAFF
TRBJ2-1	-	TRBV5-6	-	TGTGCCAGCAGCCTGCTAGGAAGAAGCTCCTACAATGAGCAGTTCTTC	CASSLLGRSSYNEQFF
TRBJ2-7	-	TRBV7-2	-	TGTGCCAGCAGCTCGTGGACTCTCAGCTCCTACGAGCAGTACTTC	CASSSWTLSSYEQYF
TRBJ1-3	-	TRBV19	-	TGTGCCAGTAGTGTAATACAGGGTACTGGAAACACCATATATTTT	CASSVIQGTGNTIYF
TRBJ2-3	-	TRBV7-3	-	TGTGCCAGCAGCTTAGCGGGGGCTGTCACAGATACGCAGTATTTT	CASSLAGAVTDTQYF
TRBJ1-2	TRBD1	TRBV10-3	-	TGTGCCATCAGTGAGTCAGCCGGGACAGGGGGTCCCCTCTCTTATGGCTACACCTTC	CAISESAGTGGPLSYGYTF
TRBJ2-7	-	TRBV14	-	TGTGCCAGCAGCCAGTGGCCCCGGGGTGGCGAGCAGTACTTC	CASSQWPRGGEQYF
TRBJ2-7	-	TRBV6-6	-	TGTGCCAGCAGTTACTCAACACAGCAGTACTTC	CASSYSTQQYF
TRBJ2-7	TRBD1	TRBV28	once	TGTGCCAGCAGTGCGCAGGGGGCGCATTGGGAGCAGTACTTC	CASSAQGAHWEQYF
TRBJ2-3	-	TRBV7-9	few	TGTGCCAGCAGCTTAGATCGAGATACGCAGTATTTT	CASSLDRDTQYF
TRBJ1-2	TRBD1	TRBV29-1	-	TGCAGCGTCCCAATTGACAGGGCCTATGGCTACACCTTC	CSVPIDRAYGYTF
TRBJ1-4	TRBD1	TRBV9	-	TGTGCCAGCAGCGCCCGACAGGGGAGGGAAAAACTGTTTTTT	CASSARQGREKLFF
TRBJ1-1	-	TRBV15	-	TGTGCCACCAGCAGACAAGACCAGAGGCCGAACACTGAAGCTTTCTTT	CATSRQDQRPNTEAFF
TRBJ1-2	TRBD1	TRBV7-9	-	TGTGCCAGCAGCCCCCCAGGACAGGGGGCTCTAAGCCGCTACACCTTC	CASSPPGQGALSRYTF
TRBJ1-2	TRBD1	TRBV7-8	few	TGTGCCAGCAGCCAACTTGGGACAGGGGGCCCGACTAACTATGGCTACACCTTC	CASSQLGTGGPTNYGYTF
TRBJ1-4	TRBD1	TRBV3-1/TRBV3-2	-	TGTGCCAGCAGCCAAGATCGCGCAGGGGGCGCGACCGATGAAAAACTGTTTTTT	CASSQDRAGGATDEKLFF
TRBJ2-1	TRBD1	TRBV28	once	TGTGCCAGCAGCTCCCTCCTCACAGGGGGTGGGGTCAATGAGCAGTTCTTC	CASSSLLTGGGVNEQFF
TRBJ2-1	-	TRBV10-3	few	TGTGCCACCGACCCCGGCGGATACAATGAGCAGTTCTTC	CATDPGGYNEQFF
TRBJ2-1	TRBD2	TRBV6-5	-	TGTGCCAGCAGTCGCGGGGGTCTCTCCTACAATGAGCAGTTCTTC	CASSRGGLSYNEQFF
TRBJ2-5	-	TRBV24-1	-	TGTGCCACCAGTGCCTCTGACCGGGGGGCTTGGGAGACCCAGTACTTC	CATSASDRGAWETQYF
TRBJ2-2	-	TRBV4-1	few	TGCGCCAGCAGCCACGGGAGCCCACGCACATCCGGGGAGCTGTTTTTT	CASSHGSPRTSGELFF
TRBJ1-4	-	TRBV5-4	-	TGTGCCAGCAGCTTAGAAAAGGGGGGGCTTAGTGAAAAACTGTTTTTT	CASSLEKGGLSEKLFF
TRBJ2-5	TRBD2	TRBV11-3	-	TGTGCCAGCAGCTTAGGCACGCAAGCGGGGGGAGAGACCCAGTACTTC	CASSLGTQAGGETQYF
TRBJ1-2	TRBD1	TRBV2	-	TGTGCCAGCAACTACAGGGGGCAATATGGCTACACCTTC	CASNYRGQYGYTF
TRBJ2-7	-	TRBV6-5	-	TGTGCCAGCACCTCCCATGGCAGCTCCTACGAGCAGTACTTC	CASTSHGSSYEQYF
TRBJ2-5	-	TRBV19	-	TGTGCCAGTAGTCCCACGGGGTTTCAAGAGACCCAGTACTTC	CASSPTGFQETQYF
TRBJ1-4	TRBD1	TRBV2	once	TGTGCCAGCAGGGCTGGGACTTCAGGGACAGCAACTAATGAAAAACTGTTTTTT	CASRAGTSGTATNEKLFF
TRBJ2-1	TRBD2	TRBV29-1	-	TGCAGCGGATCCCTAGCGGGAGAGCAGTTCTTC	CSGSLAGEQFF
TRBJ2-2	TRBD2	TRBV27	-	TGTGCCAGCAGGGCGGGGGGGGGAAGCGCGAACACCGGGGAGCTGTTTTTT	CASRAGGGSANTGELFF
TRBJ1-3	-	TRBV28	-	TGTGCAAGCAGTTTGTCAGGGACTGGAAACACCATATATTTT	CASSLSGTGNTIYF
TRBJ2-7	TRBD1	TRBV18	-	TGTGCCAGCTCACCTTTCCGACAGGGGCACTACGAGCAGTACTTC	CASSPFRQGHYEQYF
TRBJ2-4	TRBD2	TRBV29-1	-	TGCAGCGTTGACGGTGGGGTAGCGGGGTGGCACATTCAGTACTTC	CSVDGGVAGWHIQYF
TRBJ2-1	TRBD2	TRBV5-1	-	TGCGCCAGCAGCTTAGGGACTAGCGACGATGAGCAGTTCTTC	CASSLGTSDDEQFF
TRBJ1-3	-	TRBV9	-	TGTGCCAGCAGCGTCGGGGGGAACTCTGGAAACACCATATATTTT	CASSVGGNSGNTIYF
TRBJ2-1	TRBD2	TRBV11-2	-	TGTGCCAGCAGCCCCGGGACTAGCGGGAGAGAGGAGCAGTTCTTC	CASSPGTSGREEQFF
TRBJ1-5	-	TRBV12-3/TRBV12-4	-	TGTGCCAGCTCCCGGGGAGGGGGGCCCCAGCATTTT	CASSRGGGPQHF
TRBJ2-3	-	TRBV7-2	-	TGTGCCAGCAGCTTAGTTTCGCGGGGATTCACAGATACGCAGTATTTT	CASSLVSRGFTDTQYF
TRBJ2-1	-	TRBV3-1/TRBV3-2	-	TGTGCCAGCAGCCAAGGAACGGGGAAGTTAGGTGAGCAGTTCTTC	CASSQGTGKLGEQFF
TRBJ2-3	-	TRBV6-6	-	TGTGCCAGCACCGGGGTCGATCCCACAGATACGCAGTATTTT	CASTGVDPTDTQYF
TRBJ1-2	-	TRBV12-3/TRBV12-4	-	TGTGCCAGCTTTGAAGGGGCGCATGGCTACACCTTC	CASFEGAHGYTF
TRBJ2-7	TRBD2	TRBV19	-	TGTGCCAGCCGACTAGCGGGATCCTACGAGCAGTACTTC	CASRLAGSYEQYF
TRBJ1-1	-	TRBV12-3/TRBV12-4	-	TGTGCCAGCAGTTTTGGGTCAGGCACTGAAGCTTTCTTT	CASSFGSGTEAFF
TRBJ1-6	TRBD1	TRBV7-3	-	TGTGCCAGCAGCTCAGGGACAGGGTTTTCACCCCTCCACTTT	CASSSGTGFSPLHF
TRBJ1-2	TRBD1	TRBV6-5	-	TGTGCCAGCAGGCTGGGACAGCTGAACGATGGCTACACCTTC	CASRLGQLNDGYTF
TRBJ1-3	TRBD1	TRBV5-1	-	TGCGCCAGCAGCATACGGACAGGACTGGGAAACACCATATATTTT	CASSIRTGLGNTIYF
TRBJ1-2	-	TRBV2	-	TGTGCCAGCAGTGAGGGAGTATTGGGGGGCTACACCTTC	CASSEGVLGGYTF
TRBJ1-4	-	TRBV4-1	-	TGCGCCAGCAGCGAAGACTGGACAGTTTTGGGGTTCGAGGAAAAACTGTTTTTT	CASSEDWTVLGFEEKLFF
TRBJ2-1	TRBD2	TRBV19	-	TGTGCCAGTAGTATCGCGGGAGGACTGGAGCAGTTCTTC	CASSIAGGLEQFF
TRBJ1-2	TRBD1	TRBV28	-	TGTGCCAGCAGTTTATCCCTGGACAGGGACGGCTACACCTTC	CASSLSLDRDGYTF
TRBJ1-6	TRBD1	TRBV6-6	-	TGTGCCAGCAACAGGGGTAATTCACCCCTCCACTTT	CASNRGNSPLHF
TRBJ2-7	-	TRBV11-2	-	TGTGCCAGCAGCTTAGGGACGGGGGAGCAGTACTTC	CASSLGTGEQYF
TRBJ1-5	-	TRBV6-5	-	TGTGCCAGCAGTTACTCGATGCAGATCAATCAGCCCCAGCATTTT	CASSYSMQINQPQHF
TRBJ1-6	-	TRBV6-2/TRBV6-3	-	TGTGCCAGCAGTGCGAATTCACCCCTCCACTTT	CASSANSPLHF
TRBJ2-1	TRBD2	TRBV3-1/TRBV3-2	-	TGTGCCAGCAGCCAAGGTTCGGGGGGAGGGCAGTTCTTC	CASSQGSGGGQFF